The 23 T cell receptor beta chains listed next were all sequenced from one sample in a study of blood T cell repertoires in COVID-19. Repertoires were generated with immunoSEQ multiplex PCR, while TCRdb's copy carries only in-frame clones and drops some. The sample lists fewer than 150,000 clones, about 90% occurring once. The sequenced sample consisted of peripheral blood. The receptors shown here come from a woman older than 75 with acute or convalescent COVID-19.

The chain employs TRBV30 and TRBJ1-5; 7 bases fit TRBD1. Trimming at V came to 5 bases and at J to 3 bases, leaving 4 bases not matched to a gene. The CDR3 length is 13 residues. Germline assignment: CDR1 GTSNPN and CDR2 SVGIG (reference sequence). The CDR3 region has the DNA TGTGCCTGGGGACAGGCCTACAATCAGCCCCAGCATTTT. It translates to CAWGQAYNQPQHF. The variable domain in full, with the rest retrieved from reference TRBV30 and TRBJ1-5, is SQTIHQWPATLVQPVGSPLSLECTVEGTSNPNLYWYRQAAGRGLQLLFYSVGIGQISSEVPQNLSASRPQDRQFILSSKKLLLSDSGFYLCAWGQAYNQPQHFGDGTRLSIL.

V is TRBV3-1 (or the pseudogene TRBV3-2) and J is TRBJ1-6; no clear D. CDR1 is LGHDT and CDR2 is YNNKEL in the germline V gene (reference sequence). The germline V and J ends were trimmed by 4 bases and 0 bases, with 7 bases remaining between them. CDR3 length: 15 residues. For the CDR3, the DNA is TGTGCCAGCAGCCGGAGTCTCTCCTATAATTCACCCCTCCACTTT. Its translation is CASSRSLSYNSPLHF.

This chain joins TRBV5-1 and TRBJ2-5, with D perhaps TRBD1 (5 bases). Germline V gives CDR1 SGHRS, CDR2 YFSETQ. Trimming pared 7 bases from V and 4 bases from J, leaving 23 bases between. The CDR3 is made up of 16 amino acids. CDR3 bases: TGCGCCAGCCGACCACTGACAGCAGTACCGGGAGAGACCCAGTACTTC. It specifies CASRPLTAVPGETQYF.

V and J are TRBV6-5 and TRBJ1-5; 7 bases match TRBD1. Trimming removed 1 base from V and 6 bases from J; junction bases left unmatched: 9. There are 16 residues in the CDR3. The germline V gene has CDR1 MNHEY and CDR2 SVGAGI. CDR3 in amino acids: CASSYFRQGIVQPQHF. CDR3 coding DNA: TGTGCCAGCAGTTACTTCCGACAGGGTATTGTTCAGCCCCAGCATTTT.

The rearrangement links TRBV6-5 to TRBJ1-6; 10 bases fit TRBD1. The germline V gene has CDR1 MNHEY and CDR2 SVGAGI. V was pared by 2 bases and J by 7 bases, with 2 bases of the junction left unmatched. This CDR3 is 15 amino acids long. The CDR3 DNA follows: TGTGCCAGCAGTTACGGGGGACAGGGGAATTCACCCCTCCACTTT. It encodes CASSYGGQGNSPLHF.

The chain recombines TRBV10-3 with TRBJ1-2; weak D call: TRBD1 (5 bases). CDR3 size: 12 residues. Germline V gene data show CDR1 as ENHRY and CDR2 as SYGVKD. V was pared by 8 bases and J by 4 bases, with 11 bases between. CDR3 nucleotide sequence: TGTGCCATCGCGGCAGGGCCCTATGGCTACACCTTC. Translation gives CAIAAGPYGYTF.

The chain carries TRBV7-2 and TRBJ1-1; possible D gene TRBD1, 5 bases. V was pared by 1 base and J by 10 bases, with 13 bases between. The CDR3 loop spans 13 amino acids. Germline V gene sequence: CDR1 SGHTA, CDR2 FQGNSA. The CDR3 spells CASSLVRDPIAFF. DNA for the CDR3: TGTGCCAGCAGCTTAGTCAGGGATCCCATAGCTTTCTTT.

In DNA form, the CDR3 reads TGCAGTGCTAGTGGCGGGGGACTTAATGAAAAACTGTTTTTT. Amino acids: CSASGGGLNEKLFF. The chain employs TRBV20-1 and TRBJ1-4, with D possibly TRBD1 on 5 matching bases. Deletions cut 3 bases from V and 4 bases from J, with 12 bases between. The CDR3 has 14 amino acids. From germline, CDR1 is DFQATT and CDR2 SNEGSKA (reference sequence).

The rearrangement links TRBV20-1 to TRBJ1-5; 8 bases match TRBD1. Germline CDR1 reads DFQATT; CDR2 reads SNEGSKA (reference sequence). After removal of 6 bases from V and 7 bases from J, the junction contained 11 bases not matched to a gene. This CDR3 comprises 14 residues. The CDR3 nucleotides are TGCAGTGCGAGTCAGGGGGCCCCTCCGCAGCCCCAGCATTTT. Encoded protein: CSASQGAPPQPQHF.

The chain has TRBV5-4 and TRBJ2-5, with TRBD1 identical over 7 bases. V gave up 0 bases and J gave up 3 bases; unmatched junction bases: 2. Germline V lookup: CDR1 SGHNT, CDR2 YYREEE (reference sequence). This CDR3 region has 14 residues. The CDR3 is CASSLGQGEETQYF. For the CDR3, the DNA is TGTGCCAGCAGCTTGGGCCAGGGGGAAGAGACCCAGTACTTC.

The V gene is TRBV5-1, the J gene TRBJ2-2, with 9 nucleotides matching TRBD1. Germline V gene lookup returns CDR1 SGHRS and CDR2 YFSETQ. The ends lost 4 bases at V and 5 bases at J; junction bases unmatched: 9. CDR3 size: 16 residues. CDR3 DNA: TGCGCCAGCAGCGGGCCGGGACAGGGCTTGACCGGGGAGCTGTTTTTT. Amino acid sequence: CASSGPGQGLTGELFF.

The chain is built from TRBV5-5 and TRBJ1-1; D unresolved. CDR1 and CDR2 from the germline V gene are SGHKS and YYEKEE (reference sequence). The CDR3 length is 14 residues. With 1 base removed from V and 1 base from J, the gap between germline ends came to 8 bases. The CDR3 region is CASSLFGRNTEAFF. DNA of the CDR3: TGTGCCAGCAGCTTGTTTGGCCGGAACACTGAAGCTTTCTTT.

In DNA form, the CDR3 reads TGCGCCAGCAGTGACAGGGTGGCCTCTGGAAACACCATATATTTT. Its protein is CASSDRVASGNTIYF. The J gene is TRBJ1-3, the V gene TRBV10-2; a possible D gene is TRBD1 (5 bases). Per the germline V gene, CDR1 is WSHSY and CDR2 is SAAADI. This CDR3 contains 15 residues. V lost 3 bases to trimming and J lost 0 bases, with 9 bases between them.

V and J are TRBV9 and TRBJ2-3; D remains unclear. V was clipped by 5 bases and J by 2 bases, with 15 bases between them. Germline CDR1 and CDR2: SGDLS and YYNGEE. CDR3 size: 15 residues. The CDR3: CASRPSHSTTDTQYF. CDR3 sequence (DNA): TGTGCCAGCAGACCCTCCCACAGTACCACAGATACGCAGTATTTT.

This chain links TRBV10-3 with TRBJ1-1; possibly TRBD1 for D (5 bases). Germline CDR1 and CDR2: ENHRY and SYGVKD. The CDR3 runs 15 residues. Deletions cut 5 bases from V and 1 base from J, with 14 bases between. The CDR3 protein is CAISPPGRANTEAFF. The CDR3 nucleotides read TGTGCCATCAGTCCCCCGGGCAGGGCGAACACTGAAGCTTTCTTT.

The CDR3 nucleotides are TGTGCCAGTTACGGACAGGGGGATGGCTACACCTTC. Its protein is CASYGQGDGYTF. The chain combines TRBV2 with TRBJ1-2; 10 bases fit TRBD1. Germline trimming cut 9 bases from V and 6 bases from J; bases unmatched to any gene: 4. The CDR3 runs to 12 residues. Germline V gives CDR1 SNHLY, CDR2 FYNNEI.

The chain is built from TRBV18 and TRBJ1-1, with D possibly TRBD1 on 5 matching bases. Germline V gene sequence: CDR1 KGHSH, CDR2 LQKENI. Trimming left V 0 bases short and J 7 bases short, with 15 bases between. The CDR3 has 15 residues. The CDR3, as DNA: TGTGCCAGCTCACCACCGAGGCAGGGTCCCATTGAAGCTTTCTTT. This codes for CASSPPRQGPIEAFF.

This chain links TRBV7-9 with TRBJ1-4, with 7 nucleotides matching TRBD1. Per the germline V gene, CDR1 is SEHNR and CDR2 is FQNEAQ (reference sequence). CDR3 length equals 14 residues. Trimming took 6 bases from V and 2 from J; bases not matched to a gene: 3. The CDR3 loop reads CASRKQGTNEKLFF. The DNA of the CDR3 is TGTGCCAGCAGGAAACAGGGGACTAATGAAAAACTGTTTTTT.

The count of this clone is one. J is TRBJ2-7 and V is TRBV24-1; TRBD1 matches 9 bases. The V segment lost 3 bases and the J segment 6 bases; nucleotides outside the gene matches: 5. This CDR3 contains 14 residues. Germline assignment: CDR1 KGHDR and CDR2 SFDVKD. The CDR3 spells CATSDPGQGSEQYF. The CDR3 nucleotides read TGTGCCACCAGTGATCCGGGACAGGGATCCGAGCAGTACTTC.

CDR3 nucleotides: TGTGCCAGCAGTTACCGGGGTAATCCTAATGAAAAACTGTTTTTT. Its protein product is CASSYRGNPNEKLFF. The V and J genes are TRBV6-5 and TRBJ1-4; the D is unclear. This CDR3 region has 15 residues. Germline-derived CDR1 and CDR2 are MNHEY and SVGAGI. V shed 2 bases and J shed 3 bases, with 10 bases lying between them.

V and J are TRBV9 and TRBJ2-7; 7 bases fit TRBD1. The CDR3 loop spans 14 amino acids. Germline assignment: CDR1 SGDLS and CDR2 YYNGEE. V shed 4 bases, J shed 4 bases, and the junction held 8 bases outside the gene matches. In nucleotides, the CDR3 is TGTGCCAGCAGCCCCCACAGACAGGGATACGAGCAGTACTTC. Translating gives CASSPHRQGYEQYF. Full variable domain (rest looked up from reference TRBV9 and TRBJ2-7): DSGVTQTPKHLITATGQRVTLRCSPRSGDLSVYWYQQSLDQGLQFLIQYYNGEERAKGNILERFSAQQFPDLHSELNLSSLELGDSALYFCASSPHRQGYEQYFGPGTRLTVT.

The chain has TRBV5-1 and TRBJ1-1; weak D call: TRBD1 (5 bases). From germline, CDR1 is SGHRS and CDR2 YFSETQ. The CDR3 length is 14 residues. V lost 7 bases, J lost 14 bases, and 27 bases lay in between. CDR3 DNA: TGCGCCAGCTCAACCGAAAAAAGCGGGACTGATAAGTTCTTT. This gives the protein CASSTEKSGTDKFF.

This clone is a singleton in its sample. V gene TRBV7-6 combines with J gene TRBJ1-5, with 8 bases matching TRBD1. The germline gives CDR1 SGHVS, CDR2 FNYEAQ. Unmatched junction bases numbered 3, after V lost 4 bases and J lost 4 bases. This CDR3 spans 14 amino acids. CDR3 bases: TGTGCCAGCAGCTCTGGACAGGGAAATCAGCCCCAGCATTTT. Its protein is CASSSGQGNQPQHF.